The clone carrying this T cell receptor beta chain was detected once. Antigen: not known. This entry comes from a study of cytomegalovirus exposure and HLA in healthy donors. Background on the study: Some 91 million unique TCRs from HLA-typed donors were held in an early release of data. General study results and limits: According to an earlier analysis, most TCR beta V segments yielded productive rearrangements about 90% or about 30% of the time. The study labeled 164 TCR beta chains cytomegalovirus-associated. Most TCR sequences were rare, but some public TCRs occurred in many donors.

This CDR3 spans 17 amino acids. Primers for the PCR totalled 60 Vbeta and 13 Jbeta. Libraries were prepared by immunoSEQ multiplex PCR; TCRdb keeps only in-frame clonotypes and omits some of them. The sample has 150,000 to 200,000 clones; less than 80% are singletons. Sequenced sample: PBMCs. This clonotype was obtained from a man aged 35-49 years in good health and CMV-seronegative. The rearrangement uses TRBV21-1 and TRBJ1-6; the table gives TRBD1 as D, unverified against the DNA. TRBV21-1 is an annotated pseudogene. CDR3 protein: CAKDRGVPFTLGSPLHF. CDR3 nucleotide sequence: TGTGCCAAGGACAGGGGAGTACCCTTTACACTTGGGTCACCCCTCCACTTT.